The 24 T cell receptor beta chains reported below all come from one sample, sequenced in a study of spatial heterogeneity in lung cancer. Points from the study as a whole: How many expanded intratumoral alpha and beta TCRs were present tracked the tumor mutation count, which was a count of nonsynonymous mutations.

Documented time point: sample taken at primary tumor resection. TCRdb processed the 5' RACE reads anew with MiXCR; each CDR3 protein has one entry. Of 9,500 or so distinct CDR3 sequences listed, around 7.8% are singletons. These receptors' antigens are unknown. Sequenced material: lung tumor tissue, taken at surgery. The receptors stem from a male donor with early-stage non-small cell lung cancer.

This clonotype was observed a handful of times. The J gene is TRBJ2-3, the V gene TRBV11-3; D is perhaps TRBD2 (6 bases). Trimming cost V 3 bases and J 5 bases, with 18 bases left between them. Germline-derived CDR1 and CDR2 are SGHNT and YENEEA. The CDR3 has 16 amino acids. The CDR3 coding sequence is TGTGCCAGCAGCTTGGATGGCGGGGCCATGGGAGATACGCAGTATTTT. This translates into CASSLDGGAMGDTQYF.

There are a few counts of this clonotype. J is TRBJ2-1 and V is TRBV11-2; 14 bases map to TRBD2. J was trimmed by 7 bases and V by 4 bases; bases with no gene match: 6. Germline CDR1 and CDR2: SGHAT and FQNNGV. This CDR3 is built from 16 residues. CDR3 loop: CASSSLGTSGGNEQFF. The CDR3 region has the DNA TGTGCCAGCAGCTCCCTCGGGACTAGCGGGGGAAATGAGCAGTTCTTC.

This clonotype counts as medium-sized. The rearrangement links TRBV29-1 to TRBJ2-3, with 7 bases identical to TRBD2. The germline V gene encodes CDR1 SQVTM and CDR2 ANQGSEA. The V segment lost 6 bases and the J segment 2 bases; nucleotides outside the gene matches: 8. This CDR3 comprises 14 residues. The CDR3 DNA is TGCAGCGTCGCCACTAGCGCCCCCACAGATACGCAGTATTTT. The encoded protein is CSVATSAPTDTQYF.

This clonotype was seen a few times. This rearrangement joins TRBV6-2 or TRBV6-3 to TRBJ1-6; D unresolved. Trimming shortened V by 2 bases and J by 9 bases, and 8 bases separated the two germline ends. This CDR3 has 13 amino acids. CDR1 MNHEY and CDR2 SVGEGT come from the germline V gene. For the CDR3, the DNA is TGTGCCAGCAGTTACAGTACAGTTTCACCCCTCCACTTT. It specifies CASSYSTVSPLHF.

The genes are TRBV20-1 and TRBJ1-1, with a possible D match to TRBD1 (5 bases). Trimming removed 6 bases from V and 6 bases from J, with 11 bases in between. This CDR3 region has 11 residues. Germline CDR1 DFQATT, CDR2 SNEGSKA (reference sequence). This CDR3 reads CSALGTSEAFF. The CDR3 DNA reads as TGCAGTGCCCTTGGGACGTCTGAAGCTTTCTTT.

This clonotype turned up a few times. This chain connects TRBV6-6 to TRBJ2-4; 10 bases fit TRBD2. The CDR3 has 19 residues. J gave up 2 bases and V 2 bases, and 12 bases lay outside the gene matches. CDR1 MNHNY and CDR2 SVGAGI come from the germline V gene (reference sequence). The CDR3 sequence: CASSYRAGGPGVTKNIQYF. In DNA, the CDR3 is TGTGCCAGCAGTTACAGAGCGGGGGGGCCAGGCGTAACCAAAAACATTCAGTACTTC.

This clonotype showed up many times. The chain uses TRBV2 and TRBJ2-5; D possibly uses TRBD1 or TRBD2 (6 bases each). The germline V gene encodes CDR1 SNHLY and CDR2 FYNNEI. The length of the CDR3 is 14 residues. Trimming shortened V by 6 bases and J by 4 bases, and 15 bases separated the two germline ends. The CDR3 loop is CASSLLGGRETQYF. The CDR3 coding sequence is TGTGCCAGCAGCCTACTAGGGGGGCGAGAGACCCAGTACTTC.

The DNA for the CDR3 is TGTGCCAGCAGCCCGGGGGCGGAGCTGTTTTTT. Translated, it gives CASSPGAELFF. The chain carries TRBV11-2 and TRBJ2-2, with D perhaps TRBD1 or TRBD2 (6 bases each). V was trimmed by 5 bases and J by 10 bases, leaving 8 bases between them. This CDR3 is built from 11 residues. Per the germline V gene, CDR1 is SGHAT and CDR2 is FQNNGV.

The table lists this clonotype with many counts. The chain combines TRBV12-3 or TRBV12-4 with TRBJ1-2; D might be TRBD1 (6 bases). V was clipped by 5 bases and J by 4 bases, with 20 bases between them. The CDR3 loop spans 16 amino acids. CDR3 region: CASSPGGAATGYGYTF. The CDR3 region has the DNA TGTGCCAGCAGTCCTGGGGGGGCGGCGACGGGCTATGGCTACACCTTC.

This clonotype is medium-sized in the sample. V gene TRBV5-1 combines with J gene TRBJ1-4, with TRBD1 matching 10 bases. Germline V lookup: CDR1 SGHRS, CDR2 YFSETQ. V lost 5 bases, J lost 1 base, and 2 bases stayed unmatched. CDR3 length: 15 amino acids. This CDR3 is CASSWDRGTNEKLFF. CDR3 DNA: TGCGCCAGCAGTTGGGACAGGGGAACTAATGAAAAACTGTTTTTT. Looking up the rest from reference TRBV5-1 and TRBJ1-4 gives the full variable domain: KAGVTQTPRYLIKTRGQQVTLSCSPISGHRSVSWYQQTPGQGLQFLFEYFSETQRNKGNFPGRFSGRQFSNSRSEMNVSTLELGDSALYLCASSWDRGTNEKLFFGSGTQLSVL.

This clonotype appeared many times. V gene TRBV5-4 combines with J gene TRBJ2-3; perhaps TRBD2 as D (6 bases). The V gene's germline CDR1 is SGHNT and CDR2 YYREEE (reference sequence). This CDR3 is built from 13 residues. Trimming shortened V by 5 bases and J by 2 bases, and 9 bases separated the two germline ends. The DNA of the CDR3 is TGTGCCAGCAGTGGGGACTTCACAGATACGCAGTATTTT. This encodes CASSGDFTDTQYF.

This clonotype has ten or more counts. The J gene is TRBJ2-5, the V gene TRBV20-1; D is perhaps TRBD2 (6 bases). The CDR3 consists of 12 residues. V was pared by 7 bases and J by 2 bases, with 11 bases between. Germline V gene lookup returns CDR1 DFQATT and CDR2 SNEGSKA (reference sequence). CDR3 DNA sequence: TGCAGTGGCATAGGAGGGCAAGAGACCCAGTACTTC. Its translation: CSGIGGQETQYF.

In its sample, this clonotype was seen many times. The J gene is TRBJ2-7, the V gene TRBV19; maybe TRBD1 (5 bases). There are 14 residues in the CDR3. Deletions cut 2 bases from V and 3 bases from J, with 11 bases between. Germline V CDR1 and CDR2: LNHDA, SQIVND (reference sequence). For the CDR3, the DNA is TGTGCCAGTAGTATAAGGACACATTTCTACGAGCAGTACTTC. The encoded protein is CASSIRTHFYEQYF.

This clonotype has just a few counts. The chain is built from TRBV15 and TRBJ1-5; D is unresolved. The CDR3 covers 15 residues. Germline V gene data show CDR1 as LNHNV and CDR2 as YYDKDF (reference sequence). V gave up 0 bases and J gave up 1 base, with 7 bases separating them. CDR3 sequence: CATSRDRRSNQPQHF. For the CDR3, the DNA is TGTGCCACCAGCAGAGATCGAAGGAGCAATCAGCCCCAGCATTTT. The full variable domain, completed using reference TRBV15 and TRBJ1-5, is DAMVIQNPRYQVTQFGKPVTLSCSQTLNHNVMYWYQQKSSQAPKLLFHYYDKDFNNEADTPDNFQSRRPNTSFCFLDIRSPGLGDTAMYLCATSRDRRSNQPQHFGDGTRLSIL.

This clonotype appeared a few times. The chain is built from TRBV24-1 and TRBJ2-3, with 7 positions matching TRBD2. This CDR3 region has 16 residues. With V trimmed by 2 bases and J by 1 base, 5 bases remained unmatched. Looked up from germline, CDR1 is KGHDR and CDR2 is SFDVKD. The CDR3, as DNA: TGTGCCACCAGTGATTATCTAGCGGAAGGCACAGATACGCAGTATTTT. Protein sequence: CATSDYLAEGTDTQYF.

Only a few counts were recorded for this clonotype. The gene calls are TRBV7-9 and TRBJ2-7, with a weak D call TRBD2 (5 bases). Trimming cost V 5 bases and J 7 bases, with 15 bases left between them. Germline CDR1 is SEHNR and CDR2 is FQNEAQ (reference sequence). CDR3 length: 13 amino acids. CDR3 in DNA: TGTGCCAGCAGCCCGGACTCCCCCACTGAGCAGTACTTC. Translating it yields CASSPDSPTEQYF.

The J gene is TRBJ2-5, the V gene TRBV7-9, with D perhaps matching TRBD2 (6 bases). Germline V gene data show CDR1 as SEHNR and CDR2 as FQNEAQ (reference sequence). The CDR3 length is 13 residues. V was shortened by 3 bases and J by 5 bases, with 10 bases between the two germline ends. CDR3 coding DNA: TGTGCCAGCAGCTTGAGGCTAGCGGAGACCCAGTACTTC. Amino acids: CASSLRLAETQYF.

This clonotype has a handful of counts. For the CDR3, the DNA is TGTGCCAGCAGTTCCCCCTCAAGGGGTGACTACAATGAGCAGTTCTTC. It yields the protein CASSSPSRGDYNEQFF. The chain is built from TRBV28 and TRBJ2-1, with TRBD1 as a possible D gene (5 bases). Germline values: CDR1 MDHEN, CDR2 SYDVKM. V lost 4 bases to trimming and J lost 3 bases, with 16 bases between them. There are 16 residues in the CDR3.

This clonotype has just a few counts. CDR3 sequence: CSAEGAQGSYEQYF. For the CDR3, the DNA is TGCAGTGCCGAAGGGGCGCAGGGGTCCTACGAGCAGTACTTC. V gene TRBV20-1 combines with J gene TRBJ2-7, with D maybe TRBD1 (6 bases). Trimming stripped 6 bases from V and 1 base from J, with 16 bases between. Germline assignment: CDR1 DFQATT and CDR2 SNEGSKA (reference sequence). The CDR3 has 14 residues.

Ten or more counts support this clonotype. This chain joins TRBV5-1 and TRBJ1-4; 8 positions match TRBD1. V shed 2 bases, J shed 7 bases, and the junction held 7 bases outside the gene matches. The CDR3 covers 15 residues. The germline CDR1 and CDR2 sequences are SGHRS and YFSETQ. In nucleotides, the CDR3 is TGCGCCAGCAGCTTTTCAGGGGGCCGGGGTGAAAAACTGTTTTTT. Its translation is CASSFSGGRGEKLFF.

This clonotype was observed many times. This chain connects TRBV7-2 to TRBJ2-1; 7 bases align to TRBD2. V shed 5 bases, J shed 2 bases, and the junction held 3 bases outside the gene matches. The CDR3 has 14 amino acids. Germline V gene sequence: CDR1 SGHTA, CDR2 FQGNSA. CDR3 DNA: TGTGCCAGCAGCCACGGACTAGCCTACAATGAGCAGTTCTTC. This sequence encodes CASSHGLAYNEQFF.

The chain recombines TRBV20-1 with TRBJ2-6; no definite D call. Germline values: CDR1 DFQATT, CDR2 SNEGSKA (reference sequence). Trimming removed 4 bases from V and 0 bases from J, with 10 bases in between. CDR3 length equals 15 residues. The CDR3 DNA is TGCAGTGCTACAGACGTTTCCTCTGGGGCCAACGTCCTGACTTTC. This gives the protein CSATDVSSGANVLTF.

In its sample, this clonotype was seen a few times. The chain links TRBV10-3 to TRBJ2-3, with D maybe TRBD2 (6 bases). The germline V gene encodes CDR1 ENHRY and CDR2 SYGVKD. CDR3 length: 14 amino acids. V was cut by 3 bases and J by 3 bases, with 10 bases left in between. The CDR3 loop is CAISDRAGTDTQYF. The CDR3 bases are TGTGCCATCAGTGACAGGGCGGGGACAGATACGCAGTATTTT.

At least ten counts were recorded for this clonotype. The chain combines TRBV10-3 with TRBJ2-5; perhaps TRBD2 as D (6 bases). Trimming removed 6 bases at V and 4 bases at J, with 15 bases between. Per germline, CDR1 ENHRY and CDR2 SYGVKD. CDR3 length: 14 residues. The CDR3: CAIRAESGRETQYF. CDR3 sequence (DNA): TGTGCCATCAGGGCCGAAAGCGGGCGAGAGACCCAGTACTTC.